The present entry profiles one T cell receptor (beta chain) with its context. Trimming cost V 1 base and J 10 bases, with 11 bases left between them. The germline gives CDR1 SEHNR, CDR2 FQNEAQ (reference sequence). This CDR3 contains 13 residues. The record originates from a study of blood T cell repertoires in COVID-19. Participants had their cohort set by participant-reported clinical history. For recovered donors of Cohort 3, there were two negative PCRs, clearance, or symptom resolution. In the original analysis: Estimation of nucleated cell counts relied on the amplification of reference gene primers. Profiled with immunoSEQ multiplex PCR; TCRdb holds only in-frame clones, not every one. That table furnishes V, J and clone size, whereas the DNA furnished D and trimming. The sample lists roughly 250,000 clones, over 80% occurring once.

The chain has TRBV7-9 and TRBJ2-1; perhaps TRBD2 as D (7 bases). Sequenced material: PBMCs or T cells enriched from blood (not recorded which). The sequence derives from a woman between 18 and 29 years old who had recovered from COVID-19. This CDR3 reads CASSLDGGAEQFF. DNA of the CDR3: TGTGCCAGCAGCTTAGATGGGGGGGCCGAGCAGTTCTTC. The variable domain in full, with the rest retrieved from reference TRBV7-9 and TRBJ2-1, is DTGVSQNPRHKITKRGQNVTFRCDPISEHNRLYWYRQTLGQGPEFLTYFQNEAQLEKSRLLSDRFSAERPKGSFSTLEIQRTEQGDSAMYLCASSLDGGAEQFFGPGTRLTVL.